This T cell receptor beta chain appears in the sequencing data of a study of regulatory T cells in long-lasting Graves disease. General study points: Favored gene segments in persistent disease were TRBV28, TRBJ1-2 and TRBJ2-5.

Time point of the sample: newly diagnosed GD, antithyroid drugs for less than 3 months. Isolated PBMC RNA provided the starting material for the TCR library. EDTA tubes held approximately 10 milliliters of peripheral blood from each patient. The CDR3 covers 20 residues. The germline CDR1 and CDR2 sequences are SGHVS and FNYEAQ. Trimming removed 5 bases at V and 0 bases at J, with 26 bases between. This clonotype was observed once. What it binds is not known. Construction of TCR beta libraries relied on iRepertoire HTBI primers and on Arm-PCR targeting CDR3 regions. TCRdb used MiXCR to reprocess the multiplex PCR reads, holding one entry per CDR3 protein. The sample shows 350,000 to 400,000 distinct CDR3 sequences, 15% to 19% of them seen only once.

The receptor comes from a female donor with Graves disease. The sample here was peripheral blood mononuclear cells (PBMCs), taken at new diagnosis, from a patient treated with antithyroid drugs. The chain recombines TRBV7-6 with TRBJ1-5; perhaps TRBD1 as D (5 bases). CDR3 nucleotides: TGTGCCAGCAGCACAGAGCAGGGAGAATGGAATTCTTATAGCAATCAGCCCCAGCATTTT. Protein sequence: CASSTEQGEWNSYSNQPQHF. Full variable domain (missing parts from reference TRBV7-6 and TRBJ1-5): GAGVSQSPRYKVTKRGQDVALRCDPISGHVSLYWYRQALGQGPEFLTYFNYEAQQDKSGLPNDRFSAERPEGSISTLTIQRTEQRDSAMYRCASSTEQGEWNSYSNQPQHFGDGTRLSIL.